The 2 T cell receptor beta chains given below trace back to one sample, sequenced in a study of CD8 T cells in ankylosing spondylitis. The study, taken as a whole, reports: In ankylosing spondylitis blood, a motif of roughly eight highly homologous TCR beta variants appeared characteristic.

Their antigens remain unidentified. A single record per CDR3 protein comes from TCRdb applying MiXCR to the 5' RACE reads. The repertoire holds about 220,000 distinct CDR3 sequences, 7.3% seen once, with around 14% in the top ten. The material sequenced was blood, either unsorted or a sorted T cell fraction (not recorded which). The source of these receptors is a male donor with ankylosing spondylitis.

This clonotype has ten or more counts. The chain employs TRBV10-2 and TRBJ2-1; perhaps TRBD2 as D (6 bases). CDR3 length: 14 amino acids. Trimming took off 0 bases at V and 6 bases at J, with 9 bases between the two ends. Germline V lookup: CDR1 WSHSY, CDR2 SAAADI. The CDR3 DNA is TGCGCCAGCAGTGAGTCGAGACTAGTCAATGAGCAGTTCTTC. This sequence encodes CASSESRLVNEQFF.

This clonotype was found many times. The chain combines TRBV3-1 with TRBJ1-3, with 8 bases lining up with TRBD1. Trimming took 3 bases from V and 4 from J; bases not matched to a gene: 5. This CDR3 contains 15 residues. Germline CDR1 reads LGHDT; CDR2 reads YNNKEL (reference sequence). The CDR3 region is CASSQDRAFGNTIYF. CDR3 bases: TGTGCCAGCAGCCAGGACAGGGCCTTCGGAAACACCATATATTTT. The complete variable domain, with remaining parts taken from reference TRBV3-1 and TRBJ1-3, reads DTAVSQTPKYLVTQMGNDKSIKCEQNLGHDTMYWYKQDSKKFLKIMFSYNNKELIINETVPNRFSPKSPDKAHLNLHINSLELGDSAVYFCASSQDRAFGNTIYFGEGSWLTVV.